A selection of T cell receptor beta chains follows, all from one sample in a study of neurological immune-mediated disorders. In TCRdb, the 5' RACE reads were re-called with MiXCR into one record per CDR3 protein. The sample contains under 40,000 distinct CDR3 sequences, about 4.8% of which appear only once. The sequenced material came from PBMCs. The receptors originated from a man aged 18 to 30 in good health. Both conserved end residues are part of each CDR3. A D gene is named only where the DNA matches it firmly. The size entry is marked missing in some rows and otherwise reads once, few, many or a size class.

J gene	D gene	clone size	V gene	CDR3 DNA	CDR3 protein
TRBJ2-1	NA	many	TRBV5-1	TGCGCCAGCAGCGTACAATACAATGAGCAGTTCTTC	CASSVQYNEQFF
TRBJ2-7	NA	many	TRBV20-1	TGCAGTGCTAGGAGGGAAAACTCCTACGAGCAGTACTTC	CSARRENSYEQYF
TRBJ2-3	TRBD1	medium-sized	TRBV6-5	TGTGCCAGCAGTATTCTGGGGACAGTTCCAGATACGCAGTATTTT	CASSILGTVPDTQYF
TRBJ1-5	NA	many	TRBV27	TGTGCCAGCAGTTTAGGGGGGCGAGTCAATCAGCCCCAGCATTTT	CASSLGGRVNQPQHF
TRBJ2-5	TRBD2	many	TRBV20-1	TGCAGTGCTCCTTTTAGGCGGGGGGAGACCCAGTACTTC	CSAPFRRGETQYF
TRBJ2-5	NA	many	TRBV5-1	TGCGCCAGCAGACCAAACGAGGGAGAGACCCAGTACTTC	CASRPNEGETQYF
TRBJ1-6	NA	many	TRBV12-3/TRBV12-4	TGTGCCAGCAGTGCCTTCACAGTCCTATCGGATTCACCCCTCCACTTT	CASSAFTVLSDSPLHF
TRBJ2-2	NA	NA	TRBV18	TGTGCCAGCTCACCACCGAATGGGCCGAACACCGGGGAGCTGTTTTTT	CASSPPNGPNTGELFF
TRBJ2-7	TRBD2	many	TRBV6-5	TGTGCCAGCAGTAGGACTAGCCTCGACGAGCAGTACTTC	CASSRTSLDEQYF
TRBJ2-3	TRBD1	medium-sized	TRBV5-1	TGCGCCACCGGACCGGGACAGCTCACAGATACGCAGTATTTT	CATGPGQLTDTQYF
TRBJ1-5	NA	many	TRBV10-3	TGTGCCATCAGTAAGGCACAAGGGACGGGCAATCAGCCCCAGCATTTT	CAISKAQGTGNQPQHF
TRBJ1-2	NA	many	TRBV10-3	TGTGCCATCAGTGAGTCGGACTATGGCTACACCTTC	CAISESDYGYTF